Presented here are 14 T cell receptor beta chains from one specimen sequenced in a study of cytomegalovirus exposure and HLA in healthy donors. Both 60 Vbeta primers and 13 Jbeta primers went into the PCR. Using immunoSEQ multiplex PCR, the repertoire was profiled, and TCRdb retains in-frame clones only, with some absent. The data show roughly 33,000 clones, less than 85% seen once. The material sequenced was PBMCs. The receptors originated from a male donor in good health and CMV-seronegative.

The rearrangement uses TRBV14 and TRBJ2-7, with a weak D call TRBD1 (5 bases). Germline lookup yields CDR1 SGHDN and CDR2 FVKESK. V lost 0 bases, J lost 3 bases, and 15 bases lay in between. This CDR3 contains 16 residues. The CDR3 coding sequence is TGTGCCAGCAGCCAAGACTGGTCAGGGCCCCACTACGAGCAGTACTTC. Translated, it gives CASSQDWSGPHYEQYF.

This rearrangement joins TRBV7-9 to TRBJ1-1, with D possibly being TRBD1 (6 bases). From germline, CDR1 is SEHNR and CDR2 FQNEAQ (reference sequence). CDR3 length: 13 residues. V dropped 5 bases and J dropped 6 bases, with 13 bases sitting between them. CDR3: CASSPTGWSEAFF. In nucleotides, the CDR3 is TGTGCCAGCAGCCCTACAGGGTGGTCTGAAGCTTTCTTT.

V and J are TRBV7-9 and TRBJ1-2; TRBD1 matches 8 bases. CDR3 size: 16 residues. The V gene's germline CDR1 is SEHNR and CDR2 FQNEAQ (reference sequence). Unmatched junction bases numbered 7, after V lost 2 bases and J lost 2 bases. The CDR3 sequence: CASSLRTRQGNYGYTF. The CDR3 nucleotides read TGTGCCAGCAGCTTAAGGACAAGACAGGGGAACTATGGCTACACCTTC.

The gene calls are TRBV6-5 and TRBJ1-4; D is uncertain. The CDR3 covers 14 residues. V gave up 6 bases and J gave up 5 bases, with 13 bases separating them. Looked up from germline, CDR1 is MNHEY and CDR2 is SVGAGI. The CDR3 bases are TGTGCCAGCAGCCCAGCGGAGAGCAATGAAAAACTGTTTTTT. Its translation: CASSPAESNEKLFF.

The chain joins TRBV5-1 to TRBJ2-3, with 8 bases aligning to TRBD2. The germline V gene has CDR1 SGHRS and CDR2 YFSETQ. Germline trimming cut 4 bases from V and 4 bases from J; bases unmatched to any gene: 11. This CDR3 is 16 amino acids long. CDR3 region: CASSPGGTSLADTQYF. The CDR3 DNA reads as TGCGCCAGCAGCCCGGGAGGGACTAGTTTGGCAGATACGCAGTATTTT.

The chain employs TRBV5-6 and TRBJ1-5; maybe TRBD1 (5 bases). The V gene's germline CDR1 is SGHDT and CDR2 YYEEEE. V dropped 3 bases and J dropped 0 bases, with 10 bases sitting between them. CDR3 length: 15 amino acids. The CDR3 region has the DNA TGTGCCAGCAGCTCGGGACTGTATAGCAATCAGCCCCAGCATTTT. Translated: CASSSGLYSNQPQHF. Looking up the rest from reference TRBV5-6 and TRBJ1-5 gives the full variable domain: DAGVTQSPTHLIKTRGQQVTLRCSPKSGHDTVSWYQQALGQGPQFIFQYYEEEERQRGNFPDRFSGHQFPNYSSELNVNALLLGDSALYLCASSSGLYSNQPQHFGDGTRLSIL.

As DNA, the CDR3 is TGTGCCAGTTCCCCGGGTCCTTATAATTCACCCCTCCACTTT. Translation gives CASSPGPYNSPLHF. The V and J genes are TRBV6-1 and TRBJ1-6; no clear D gene. There are 14 residues in the CDR3. The ends were cut back, 9 bases at V and 4 bases at J, with 13 bases in the middle. Per germline, CDR1 MNHNS and CDR2 SASEGT.

This chain connects TRBV10-3 to TRBJ1-2, with 8 bases fitting TRBD1. CDR1 ENHRY and CDR2 SYGVKD come from the germline V gene. V lost 4 bases and J lost 8; bases outside the gene matches: 9. This CDR3 region has 14 residues. The CDR3 reads CAISGATGEGGYTF. Written as DNA, the CDR3 is TGTGCCATCAGTGGAGCGACAGGGGAGGGCGGCTACACCTTC.

By frequency in the sample, this clone is medium-sized. Other DNA sequences from this sample encode an identical CDR3 as well. The chain employs TRBV6-6 and TRBJ2-6; D uncertain. Germline V gene data show CDR1 as MNHNY and CDR2 as SVGAGI (reference sequence). Trimming removed 2 bases from V and 0 bases from J, with 5 bases in between. This CDR3 contains 15 residues. In nucleotides, the CDR3 is TGTGCCAGCAGTTACCCAGGCTCTGGGGCCAACGTCCTGACTTTC. Protein: CASSYPGSGANVLTF.

The chain uses TRBV5-1 and TRBJ2-7; 9 nucleotides agree with TRBD2. CDR1 is SGHRS, CDR2 YFSETQ, per germline. CDR3 size: 15 residues. With V trimmed by 5 bases and J by 2 bases, 8 bases remained unmatched. Here the CDR3 reads CASRGGASGAYEQYF. Here the CDR3 DNA reads TGCGCCAGCAGAGGGGGAGCTAGCGGGGCCTACGAGCAGTACTTC.

The chain couples TRBV2 to TRBJ2-5; D may be TRBD2 (5 bases). The CDR3 runs to 11 residues. Germline V CDR1 and CDR2: SNHLY, FYNNEI. V lost 6 bases to trimming and J lost 5 bases, with 7 bases between them. The CDR3 DNA reads TGTGCCAGCAGGGGAGAGGAGACCCAGTACTTC. It yields the protein CASRGEETQYF.

The chain couples TRBV18 to TRBJ1-1, with unresolved D. CDR1 and CDR2 from the germline V gene are KGHSH and LQKENI. The CDR3 covers 15 residues. Deletions cut 2 bases from V and 0 bases from J, with 10 bases between. CDR3 sequence: CASSPSAGLNTEAFF. Written as DNA, the CDR3 is TGTGCCAGCTCACCATCAGCAGGCTTGAACACTGAAGCTTTCTTT.

This chain joins TRBV7-9 and TRBJ1-2, with D perhaps matching TRBD1 (6 bases). CDR3 length equals 14 residues. Germline V gene data show CDR1 as SEHNR and CDR2 as FQNEAQ (reference sequence). Trimming removed 1 base at V and 8 bases at J, with 14 bases between. The CDR3 here is CASSLGQGPGGYTF. The DNA of the CDR3 is TGTGCCAGCAGCTTAGGCCAGGGGCCGGGGGGCTACACCTTC.

The J gene is TRBJ1-1, the V gene TRBV7-9; possible D gene TRBD1, 6 bases. The CDR3 is 14 amino acids. The V gene lost 2 bases and the J gene lost 1 base, with 8 bases spanning the gap. Germline CDR1 and CDR2: SEHNR and FQNEAQ (reference sequence). The chain's CDR3 is CASSLMGQNTEAFF. The CDR3 nucleotides are TGTGCCAGCAGCTTAATGGGACAGAACACTGAAGCTTTCTTT.